The 8 T cell receptor beta chains presented below share a single source sample, sequenced in a study of beta chain features in type 1 diabetes. Sequencing targeted expressed TCRB transcripts, as all isolated RNA had been reverse transcribed. Measured with immunoSEQ multiplex PCR; TCRdb has only the in-frame clones, and not every one. The sample has about 190,000 clones, approximately 7.8% seen once. The antigens for these receptors are not known. Study-wide points: Researchers report that Type 1 diabetes patients had moderately but significantly shorter TCRB CDR3s across all four CD4+ subsets.

Sequenced: central memory CD4+ T cells from blood. The receptors derive from a woman in her forties with type 1 diabetes.

This clone came up a few times. The V gene is TRBV29-1, the J gene TRBJ1-4; tentative D call: TRBD1 (6 bases). There are 15 residues in the CDR3. Germline V gene data show CDR1 as SQVTM and CDR2 as ANQGSEA. The germline V and J ends were trimmed by 5 bases and 8 bases, with 21 bases remaining between them. CDR3 sequence reads: CSVPANRVGREKLFF. In DNA form, the CDR3 reads TGCAGCGTTCCCGCTAACAGGGTTGGACGGGAAAAACTGTTTTTT.

This clone has more than one count but fewer than ten. Additional DNA sequences in this sample encode the identical CDR3. The chain combines TRBV7-8 with TRBJ1-5; the match to TRBD1 covers 7 bases. CDR1 is SGHVS and CDR2 is FQNEAQ in the germline V gene. This CDR3 region has 14 residues. V was pared by 1 base and J by 9 bases, with 6 bases of the junction left unmatched. The CDR3, as DNA: TGTGCCAGCAGCTTAGGGACAGGTGGAGGGCCCCAGCATTTT. This gives the protein CASSLGTGGGPQHF.

In its sample, this clone was seen many times. DNA for the CDR3: TGCGCCAGCAGCTCGGGAGGGGGGACGATGAACACTGAAGCTTTCTTT. Protein product: CASSSGGGTMNTEAFF. This chain links TRBV5-1 with TRBJ1-1; D possibly corresponds to TRBD1 (6 bases). Germline lookup yields CDR1 SGHRS and CDR2 YFSETQ. The V gene lost 3 bases and the J gene lost 0 bases, with 15 bases spanning the gap. There are 16 residues in the CDR3.

The chain carries TRBV28 and TRBJ2-7, with 7 bases that match TRBD2. J gave up 3 bases and V 2 bases, and 7 bases lay outside the gene matches. Germline loops: CDR1 MDHEN, CDR2 SYDVKM. The CDR3 covers 15 residues. The CDR3 DNA follows: TGTGCCAGCAGTTTAGGGCTAGCGGCGGTCTACGAGCAGTACTTC. This codes for CASSLGLAAVYEQYF.

The gene calls are TRBV19 and TRBJ1-2, with D possibly being TRBD1 (5 bases). The CDR3 is made up of 15 amino acids. V lost 0 bases and J lost 7, with 15 bases in between. Germline CDR1 is LNHDA and CDR2 is SQIVND (reference sequence). In DNA form, the CDR3 reads TGTGCCAGTAGTATAGAAAACGGGCCAAGGGGTGGCTACACCTTC. It yields the protein CASSIENGPRGGYTF.

The table lists this clone with a few counts. V usage is TRBV7-3 and J usage is TRBJ2-3; 7 positions match TRBD1. V lost 3 bases and J lost 4; bases outside the gene matches: 1. The V gene's germline CDR1 is SGHTA and CDR2 FQGTGA. This CDR3 comprises 13 residues. The CDR3 sequence: CASSFTGADTQYF. CDR3 coding DNA: TGTGCCAGCAGCTTTACAGGGGCAGATACGCAGTATTTT.

The chain carries TRBV7-9 and TRBJ2-1; tentatively, D is TRBD2 (6 bases). The germline CDR1 and CDR2 sequences are SEHNR and FQNEAQ (reference sequence). The length of the CDR3 is 15 residues. The V end was cut by 5 bases, the J end by 6 bases, with 17 bases between. CDR3 amino acids: CASSQGAGFINEQFF. The CDR3 coding sequence is TGTGCCAGCAGCCAAGGGGCGGGATTCATCAATGAGCAGTTCTTC.

The V gene is TRBV4-3, the J gene TRBJ2-1, with 7 bases identical to TRBD2. V lost 8 bases, J lost 3 bases, and 16 bases stayed unmatched. CDR1 and CDR2 from the germline V gene are LGHNA and YSLEER. The CDR3 spans 17 residues. The chain's CDR3 is CASAPGPAGSLYNEQFF. CDR3 nucleotides: TGCGCCAGCGCCCCGGGGCCAGCGGGGAGCCTCTACAATGAGCAGTTCTTC.